The 27 T cell receptor beta chains reported below all come from one sample, sequenced in a study of early T cells in non-severe SARS-CoV-2 infection. Via MiXCR, TCRdb re-called the 5' RACE reads, giving one row per CDR3 protein. This sample has more than 95,000 distinct CDR3 sequences, with over 15% found just once. Input material: whole blood. The receptors here all came from an adult who was a healthcare worker with PCR-confirmed SARS-CoV-2 infection or an uninfected control (not recorded which).

CDR3 region: CAIREIGNTEAFF. DNA for the CDR3: TGTGCCATCCGCGAGATCGGGAACACTGAAGCTTTCTTT. V and J are TRBV10-3 and TRBJ1-1; D unresolved. This CDR3 is built from 13 residues. Trimming took off 8 bases at V and 1 base at J, with 11 bases between the two ends. Germline V lookup: CDR1 ENHRY, CDR2 SYGVKD.

This clonotype was seen at least ten times. The chain is built from TRBV7-6 and TRBJ1-1; D possibly corresponds to TRBD1 (5 bases). V was pared by 4 bases and J by 1 base, with 7 bases between. This CDR3 region has 13 residues. Germline-derived CDR1 and CDR2 are SGHVS and FNYEAQ. CDR3 coding DNA: TGTGCCAGCAGCTCGGGACCGAACACTGAAGCTTTCTTT. Its protein is CASSSGPNTEAFF.

This rearrangement joins TRBV6-5 to TRBJ2-5; D not resolved. Germline CDR1 and CDR2: MNHEY and SVGAGI. V gave up 5 bases and J gave up 2 bases, with 15 bases separating them. The CDR3 is 15 residues long. CDR3 sequence (DNA): TGTGCCAGCAGTCGTGGGTGGGTAGCACAAGAGACCCAGTACTTC. Translated: CASSRGWVAQETQYF.

This clonotype was seen more than once but under ten times. V usage is TRBV5-1 and J usage is TRBJ2-1; the match to TRBD2 covers 11 bases. The CDR3 contains 16 residues. Germline V gene lookup returns CDR1 SGHRS and CDR2 YFSETQ. V was clipped by 2 bases and J by 4 bases; unmatched bases: 5. CDR3 sequence: CASSLSGTSGYNEQFF. In DNA form, the CDR3 reads TGCGCCAGCAGCTTATCCGGGACTAGCGGTTACAATGAGCAGTTCTTC.

The chain uses TRBV20-1 and TRBJ2-2; D gene ambiguous. This CDR3 spans 13 amino acids. Germline V CDR1 and CDR2: DFQATT, SNEGSKA (reference sequence). V gave up 1 base and J gave up 7 bases, with 10 bases separating them. The chain's CDR3 is CSARVAGDGELFF. In DNA, the CDR3 is TGCAGTGCTAGAGTGGCAGGCGACGGGGAGCTGTTTTTT.

The chain combines TRBV10-2 with TRBJ2-7, with no clear D. The germline gives CDR1 WSHSY, CDR2 SAAADI. The CDR3 length is 11 residues. V dropped 3 bases and J dropped 5 bases, with 5 bases sitting between them. The CDR3 region has the DNA TGCGCCAGCAGTGAAGGGAACGAGCAGTACTTC. This sequence encodes CASSEGNEQYF.

This clonotype was detected many times. V usage is TRBV6-6 and J usage is TRBJ1-1, with a weak D call TRBD1 (5 bases). Between the trimmed V and J ends, which lost 7 bases and 0 bases, there was a span of 18 bases. This CDR3 region has 16 residues. Germline V gene sequence: CDR1 MNHNY, CDR2 SVGAGI (reference sequence). The CDR3 region is CASTGTDINMNTEAFF. Here the CDR3 DNA reads TGTGCCAGCACGGGGACTGATATAAATATGAACACTGAAGCTTTCTTT.

This clonotype has only a few counts. The chain carries TRBV2 and TRBJ2-1, with D perhaps TRBD1 (6 bases). V was shortened by 10 bases and J by 8 bases, with 21 bases between the two germline ends. This CDR3 region has 14 residues. CDR1 and CDR2 from the germline V gene are SNHLY and FYNNEI. In nucleotides, the CDR3 is TGTGCCACTGAACAGGGCACGCCTAGGTATGAGCAGTTCTTC. Its translation is CATEQGTPRYEQFF.

CDR3 in amino acids: CSAGGKLTYEQYF. The CDR3 DNA reads TGCAGCGCAGGGGGGAAGCTCACCTACGAGCAGTACTTC. The chain links TRBV29-1 to TRBJ2-7; a weak D match, TRBD1 (7 bases). The CDR3 is made up of 13 amino acids. V shed 7 bases and J shed 2 bases, with 15 bases lying between them. Germline CDR1 reads SQVTM; CDR2 reads ANQGSEA.

The V call is TRBV5-4, the J call TRBJ2-5; tentatively, D is TRBD1 or TRBD2 (6 bases each). The length of the CDR3 is 14 residues. The V gene lost 0 bases and the J gene lost 5 bases, with 11 bases spanning the gap. The germline V gene encodes CDR1 SGHNT and CDR2 YYREEE (reference sequence). CDR3 region: CASSLAGGDETQYF. The CDR3 coding sequence is TGTGCCAGCAGCTTGGCCGGGGGCGATGAGACCCAGTACTTC.

This sequence joins TRBV7-2 and TRBJ2-5, with 8 positions matching TRBD1. The CDR3 length is 18 residues. Germline V lookup: CDR1 SGHTA, CDR2 FQGNSA. Trimming took 5 bases from V and 4 from J; bases not matched to a gene: 18. CDR3 sequence reads: CASSQRQGMGTHVETQYF. The CDR3 bases are TGTGCCAGCAGCCAGCGACAGGGGATGGGGACCCATGTAGAGACCCAGTACTTC.

This chain connects TRBV6-2 or TRBV6-3 to TRBJ2-5, with D uncertain. Germline values: CDR1 MNHEY, CDR2 SVGEGT. The CDR3 has 14 residues. The V end was cut by 4 bases, the J end by 4 bases, with 13 bases between. Written as DNA, the CDR3 is TGTGCCAGCAGTTTGCTAGGTTCGGGAGAGACCCAGTACTTC. Its protein product is CASSLLGSGETQYF.

The chain links TRBV29-1 to TRBJ1-2, with 10 bases aligning to TRBD1. The V and J ends lost 7 bases and 8 bases, in that order; junction bases with no gene match: 10. The V gene's germline CDR1 is SQVTM and CDR2 ANQGSEA. This CDR3 is built from 13 residues. The DNA of the CDR3 is TGCAGCGCCCAGGGGGGGACAGGGGTCGGCTACACCTTC. The encoded protein is CSAQGGTGVGYTF.

The chain couples TRBV19 to TRBJ2-3; TRBD2 matches 14 bases. The CDR3 contains 14 residues. Germline lookup yields CDR1 LNHDA and CDR2 SQIVND (reference sequence). V was clipped by 5 bases and J by 15 bases; unmatched bases: 10. This CDR3 reads CASSSWTSGGPIYF. Here the CDR3 DNA reads TGTGCCAGTAGTTCATGGACTAGCGGGGGGCCAATTTATTTT.

This clonotype was found a few times. The chain uses TRBV3-1 and TRBJ1-1; D is undetermined. This CDR3 contains 13 residues. Trimming shortened V by 5 bases and J by 8 bases, and 15 bases separated the two germline ends. Germline CDR1 and CDR2: LGHDT and YNNKEL (reference sequence). CDR3 residues: CASSGRRREEAFF. The CDR3 coding sequence is TGTGCCAGCAGCGGACGAAGGAGGGAGGAAGCTTTCTTT.

The V gene is TRBV29-1, the J gene TRBJ1-1, with D possibly matching TRBD1 (5 bases). Trimming shortened V by 7 bases and J by 1 base, and 19 bases separated the two germline ends. The CDR3 consists of 15 residues. Germline CDR1 SQVTM, CDR2 ANQGSEA. The CDR3 coding sequence is TGCAGCGCAAGTTGGTCGGGGGTGAGGAACACTGAAGCTTTCTTT. This translates into CSASWSGVRNTEAFF.

This chain joins TRBV20-1 and TRBJ2-7; 7 nucleotides align to TRBD2. This CDR3 is 13 amino acids long. Losses at the gene ends were 2 bases for V and 2 bases for J; bases not matched to a gene: 3. Germline values: CDR1 DFQATT, CDR2 SNEGSKA (reference sequence). CDR3: CSARLAGAYEQYF. In nucleotides, the CDR3 is TGCAGTGCTAGACTGGCGGGGGCCTACGAGCAGTACTTC.

This clonotype was picked up a small number of times. This chain joins TRBV7-9 and TRBJ2-7, with no clear D. V lost 5 bases to trimming and J lost 4 bases, with 18 bases between them. CDR1 and CDR2 (germline): SEHNR, FQNEAQ (reference sequence). The CDR3 runs to 15 residues. The CDR3 spells CASSPVVATLYEQYF. In nucleotides, the CDR3 is TGTGCCAGCAGCCCCGTGGTAGCAACCCTTTACGAGCAGTACTTC.

J is TRBJ1-5 and V is TRBV19, with a tentative D call TRBD1 (5 bases). Germline V lookup: CDR1 LNHDA, CDR2 SQIVND (reference sequence). This CDR3 is 16 amino acids long. The V and J ends lost 3 bases and 3 bases respectively, with 15 bases between them. The CDR3 DNA follows: TGTGCCAGTAGTATCGGACACGGCGCGGTCAATCAGCCCCAGCATTTT. Amino acid sequence: CASSIGHGAVNQPQHF.

This clonotype was picked up many times. The chain links TRBV5-1 to TRBJ2-2; tentatively, D is TRBD1 (6 bases). V was shortened by 4 bases and J by 6 bases, with 22 bases between the two germline ends. The CDR3 consists of 17 residues. Germline CDR1 is SGHRS and CDR2 is YFSETQ. For the CDR3, the DNA is TGCGCCAGCAGCATACTACCGGCAGGGGCCCCGTCCGGGGAGCTGTTTTTT. The encoded protein is CASSILPAGAPSGELFF. The full variable domain, its missing parts supplied by reference TRBV5-1 and TRBJ2-2, is KAGVTQTPRYLIKTRGQQVTLSCSPISGHRSVSWYQQTPGQGLQFLFEYFSETQRNKGNFPGRFSGRQFSNSRSEMNVSTLELGDSALYLCASSILPAGAPSGELFFGEGSRLTVL.

The chain recombines TRBV27 with TRBJ2-2; no clear D gene. The CDR3 spans 14 residues. CDR1 is MNHEY, CDR2 SMNVEV, per germline (reference sequence). The germline V and J ends were trimmed by 6 bases and 0 bases, with 8 bases remaining between them. The CDR3 is CASRFYTNTGELFF. As DNA, the CDR3 is TGTGCCAGCAGGTTCTACACGAACACCGGGGAGCTGTTTTTT.

Only a few counts were recorded for this clonotype. The V and J genes are TRBV5-8 and TRBJ2-3, with D perhaps TRBD1 or TRBD2 (6 bases each). CDR3 size: 14 residues. The germline V and J ends were trimmed by 5 bases and 5 bases, with 15 bases remaining between them. Per the germline V gene, CDR1 is SGHTS and CDR2 is YDEGEE. The CDR3 DNA reads TGTGCCAGCAGTGGTAGGGGGGCGTTAGATACGCAGTATTTT. Translating it yields CASSGRGALDTQYF.

Details on this clonotype: A much bigger clone sits one base away, suggesting this may be a read error. This rearrangement joins TRBV7-9 to TRBJ2-3; 7 bases match TRBD1. Germline V gene data show CDR1 as SEHNR and CDR2 as FQNEAQ (reference sequence). The CDR3 is 14 amino acids. V lost 5 bases, J lost 3 bases, and 5 bases stayed unmatched. CDR3 residues: CASSPDRATDTQYF. The CDR3 nucleotides read TGTGCCAGCAGCCCCGACAGGGCAACAGATACGCAGTATTTT.

J is TRBJ1-5 and V is TRBV11-2; D gene uncertain. V dropped 6 bases and J dropped 3 bases, with 6 bases sitting between them. The CDR3 extends over 12 amino acids. Germline lookup yields CDR1 SGHAT and CDR2 FQNNGV. CDR3 loop: CASRDFNQPQHF. CDR3 nucleotides: TGTGCCAGCAGGGACTTCAATCAGCCCCAGCATTTT.

This clonotype showed up just once. This chain connects TRBV20-1 to TRBJ2-3; D is perhaps TRBD1 (7 bases). The length of the CDR3 is 13 residues. The ends were cut back, 5 bases at V and 5 bases at J, with 14 bases in the middle. Per the germline V gene, CDR1 is DFQATT and CDR2 is SNEGSKA (reference sequence). CDR3 sequence (DNA): TGCAGTGCTCAGACAGGGAGGTTAGATACGCAGTATTTT. Its translation: CSAQTGRLDTQYF.

V and J are TRBV6-5 and TRBJ1-6, with 9 bases fitting TRBD1. Germline V gene sequence: CDR1 MNHEY, CDR2 SVGAGI. This CDR3 is 13 amino acids long. V trimming: 7 bases; J trimming: 13 bases; junction bases outside the gene matches: 8. The CDR3: CASTGQGQSPLHF. DNA of the CDR3: TGTGCCAGCACCGGACAGGGGCAGTCGCCCCTCCACTTT.

Only a few counts were recorded for this clonotype. V is TRBV10-1 and J is TRBJ1-1; 8 bases are a match to TRBD1. The ends lost 6 bases at V and 7 bases at J; junction bases unmatched: 4. The CDR3 length is 12 residues. From germline, CDR1 is WNHNN and CDR2 SYGVQD (reference sequence). CDR3 sequence reads: CASSVGQGEAFF. CDR3 bases: TGCGCCAGCAGCGTCGGACAGGGTGAAGCTTTCTTT.